These T cell receptor beta chains were read from a single sample in a study of blood T cells in healthy people across ages. Each CDR3 protein gets one entry after TCRdb re-called the 5' RACE reads with MiXCR. The sample holds 1.8 million or so distinct CDR3 sequences; about two fifths are singletons and the top ten take under 25%. Sample: blood. The source of these receptors is a human donor in good health. Both conserved end residues are part of each CDR3. The order of the fields is CDR3 DNA, CDR3 protein, J gene, clone size, D gene, V gene. D genes are given only for firm matches. A row's size may be missing; if present it is once, few, many or a size class.

DNA: TGCAGCGTAATTCAGGGAGATGAAAAACTGTTTTTT
CDR3: CSVIQGDEKLFF
J: TRBJ1-4
size: -
D: -
V: TRBV29-1

DNA: TGTGCCAGCAGCCAAGCCCTCGGGGTCGAGCAGTACTTC
CDR3: CASSQALGVEQYF
J: TRBJ2-7
size: -
D: -
V: TRBV3-1

DNA: TGTGCCAGCAGCCCAAACCGGGACCATCTGTTTTTT
CDR3: CASSPNRDHLFF
J: TRBJ1-4
size: -
D: -
V: TRBV13

DNA: TGTGCCAGCAGTTGGACTAGCGCCGCCCCCTACGAGCAGTACTTC
CDR3: CASSWTSAAPYEQYF
J: TRBJ2-7
size: -
D: TRBD2
V: TRBV7-2

DNA: TGTGCCAGCAGTATGGGGGGCCTTCGCTCCTACAATGAGCAGTTCTTC
CDR3: CASSMGGLRSYNEQFF
J: TRBJ2-1
size: few
D: -
V: TRBV5-4

DNA: TGTGCCACCAGTGGGGTTGGGATCGCAGATACGCAGTATTTT
CDR3: CATSGVGIADTQYF
J: TRBJ2-3
size: few
D: -
V: TRBV24-1

DNA: TGTGCCAGCAGTTTAGTTAACGAGCGCGATAGCTACACCTTC
CDR3: CASSLVNERDSYTF
J: TRBJ1-2
size: -
D: -
V: TRBV27

DNA: TGTGCCAGCAGCTTCCAGCGGGGGGTCGAGCAGTACTTC
CDR3: CASSFQRGVEQYF
J: TRBJ2-7
size: -
D: TRBD2
V: TRBV7-2

DNA: TGTGCCAGCAGTCGTGTATTCGCTATGAGCTACACCTTC
CDR3: CASSRVFAMSYTF
J: TRBJ1-2
size: -
D: -
V: TRBV2

DNA: TGTGCCAGCAGCTTAGCAGGGAGGGGAGCTATCTCCTACAATGAGCAGTTCTTC
CDR3: CASSLAGRGAISYNEQFF
J: TRBJ2-1
size: -
D: TRBD2
V: TRBV11-2

DNA: TGTGCCAGCAGCCTCGTTGTGGGGGACTACTATGGCTACACCTTC
CDR3: CASSLVVGDYYGYTF
J: TRBJ1-2
size: few
D: -
V: TRBV7-8

DNA: TGTGCCAGCAGCTTGGCGGACTATGGCTACACCTTC
CDR3: CASSLADYGYTF
J: TRBJ1-2
size: many
D: -
V: TRBV28

DNA: TGTGCCAGCAGCTTAAGGGAACAGGGGTTGGGGGGGACCCAGTACTTC
CDR3: CASSLREQGLGGTQYF
J: TRBJ2-5
size: few
D: -
V: TRBV11-2

DNA: TGTGCCAGCAGCGTAGATTTCTCTGAGCAGTACTTC
CDR3: CASSVDFSEQYF
J: TRBJ2-5
size: -
D: -
V: TRBV9

DNA: TGTGCCAGCAGCGCTGGGGCCCAGGGAGGTAACTATGGCCACACCTTC
CDR3: CASSAGAQGGNYGHTF
J: TRBJ1-2
size: -
D: -
V: TRBV9

DNA: TGTGCCAGCAGCTTAGGTCGCCAGTTCATGGCTTTCTTT
CDR3: CASSLGRQFMAFF
J: TRBJ1-1
size: few
D: -
V: TRBV7-2

DNA: TGCAGCGTTTCATCCGGGACTAGCGGGGGATTCACAGATACGCAGTATTTT
CDR3: CSVSSGTSGGFTDTQYF
J: TRBJ2-3
size: many
D: TRBD2
V: TRBV29-1

DNA: TGCAGTGCCTTTAGCGCCCTCTCTGGGGCCAACGTCCTGACTTTC
CDR3: CSAFSALSGANVLTF
J: TRBJ2-6
size: few
D: -
V: TRBV20-1

DNA: TGTGCCAGCAGTTTACGGACAGGGGCCGGCCAAGAGACCCAGTACTTC
CDR3: CASSLRTGAGQETQYF
J: TRBJ2-5
size: -
D: TRBD1
V: TRBV12-3/TRBV12-4

DNA: TGTGCCACCGGGGCAGGGGGCTCCTACGAGCAGTACTTC
CDR3: CATGAGGSYEQYF
J: TRBJ2-7
size: -
D: TRBD1
V: TRBV28

DNA: TGTGCCAGCAGCCAGTATTTGAGCTATGGCTACACCTTC
CDR3: CASSQYLSYGYTF
J: TRBJ1-2
size: -
D: -
V: TRBV12-3/TRBV12-4

DNA: TGTGCCAGCAGCCCAAAGGGGGAGCTGTTTTTT
CDR3: CASSPKGELFF
J: TRBJ2-2
size: -
D: -
V: TRBV7-8

DNA: TGTGCCAGCAGCTTGCGCTCTGCAGGCGCCAATAATGAAAAACTGTTTTTT
CDR3: CASSLRSAGANNEKLFF
J: TRBJ1-4
size: -
D: -
V: TRBV5-5

DNA: TGTGCCAGCAGCTTAGCGCCAGGGGCGGGCGAGACCCAGTACTTC
CDR3: CASSLAPGAGETQYF
J: TRBJ2-5
size: -
D: -
V: TRBV7-2

DNA: TGTGCCAGCAGGTGGGACAGGGGACACGAGCAGTACTTC
CDR3: CASRWDRGHEQYF
J: TRBJ2-7
size: few
D: TRBD1
V: TRBV12-3/TRBV12-4

DNA: TGTGCCACCAGTGATCTTAGCCGGGACAGGGAGACCCAGTACTTC
CDR3: CATSDLSRDRETQYF
J: TRBJ2-5
size: -
D: TRBD1
V: TRBV24-1

DNA: TGTGCCAGCAGCACCATTTTGACAGGGGCCTATGGCTACACCTTC
CDR3: CASSTILTGAYGYTF
J: TRBJ1-2
size: -
D: TRBD1
V: TRBV9

DNA: TGTGCTAGCAGCCCGCGATTTGAGGAGAATGAGCAGTTCTTC
CDR3: CASSPRFEENEQFF
J: TRBJ2-1
size: -
D: -
V: TRBV7-7

DNA: TGTGCCAGCAGCCCCGGACTAGCGGGGGGGCGGGAGCAGTACTTC
CDR3: CASSPGLAGGREQYF
J: TRBJ2-7
size: -
D: TRBD2
V: TRBV7-2

DNA: TGCGCCAGCAGCCAAGATTCACACACAGATACGCAGTATTTT
CDR3: CASSQDSHTDTQYF
J: TRBJ2-3
size: -
D: -
V: TRBV4-3

DNA: TGTGCCAGCAGCGAGATGGGTGTGGGTGGCATGACCCAGTACTTC
CDR3: CASSEMGVGGMTQYF
J: TRBJ2-5
size: few
D: -
V: TRBV7-2

DNA: TGTGCCAGCAGCCCGAAGCTGGGGGGGCTCGATGAGCAGTTCTTC
CDR3: CASSPKLGGLDEQFF
J: TRBJ2-1
size: few
D: -
V: TRBV7-3

DNA: TGTGCCAGCAGCTTACACGGACAAGAGACCCCGTACTTC
CDR3: CASSLHGQETPYF
J: TRBJ2-5
size: -
D: -
V: TRBV7-3

DNA: TGTGCCAGCAGCTCAAGACTAGCGGGGGGGCCAAACAATGAGCAGTACTTC
CDR3: CASSSRLAGGPNNEQYF
J: TRBJ2-5
size: few
D: TRBD2
V: TRBV11-2

DNA: TGTGCCAGCAGCCCATTGGGAGTCACAGATACGCAGTATTTT
CDR3: CASSPLGVTDTQYF
J: TRBJ2-3
size: -
D: -
V: TRBV6-5

DNA: TGTGCCAGCAGGTTGAGCGGGGGCTCCTACGAGCAGTACTTC
CDR3: CASRLSGGSYEQYF
J: TRBJ2-7
size: few
D: TRBD2
V: TRBV12-3/TRBV12-4

DNA: TGTGCCAGCAGTCTTGATGGCACAGCCTACGAGCAGTACTTC
CDR3: CASSLDGTAYEQYF
J: TRBJ2-7
size: many
D: -
V: TRBV5-5

DNA: TGCAGTGCTAGAAGTGTGTACGGGGACAGGTTCTACGAGCAGTACTTC
CDR3: CSARSVYGDRFYEQYF
J: TRBJ2-7
size: -
D: TRBD1
V: TRBV20-1

DNA: TGTGCCAGCAGCCCCGGGACCCCCGTTTTCTACGAGCAGTACTTC
CDR3: CASSPGTPVFYEQYF
J: TRBJ2-7
size: -
D: -
V: TRBV27

DNA: TGCAGCGTTGAAGACCTGGGCGCCACATCTAATGAAAAACTGTTTTTT
CDR3: CSVEDLGATSNEKLFF
J: TRBJ1-4
size: -
D: -
V: TRBV29-1

DNA: TGTGCCCTTACCCTCCTCTCGATCGGGGAGCTGTTTTTT
CDR3: CALTLLSIGELFF
J: TRBJ2-2
size: few
D: -
V: TRBV7-9

DNA: TGTGCCACCTCCTGGGCTTTCAATCAGCCCCAGCATTTT
CDR3: CATSWAFNQPQHF
J: TRBJ1-5
size: -
D: -
V: TRBV12-3/TRBV12-4

DNA: TGTGCCATCAGTGGGGGATTCACCGACGAGCAGTACTTC
CDR3: CAISGGFTDEQYF
J: TRBJ2-7
size: few
D: -
V: TRBV10-3

DNA: TGTGCCAGCAGCAATCCCACAGGGGGCACCACTGAAGCTTTCTTT
CDR3: CASSNPTGGTTEAFF
J: TRBJ1-1
size: -
D: TRBD1
V: TRBV4-2

DNA: TGTGCCAGCAGTTCCGCCGGGACTAGCGGGTCACAAGAGACCCAGTACTTC
CDR3: CASSSAGTSGSQETQYF
J: TRBJ2-5
size: few
D: TRBD2
V: TRBV6-5

DNA: TGTGCCAGCAGTTCCCAAGCCAAAAACATTCAGTACTTC
CDR3: CASSSQAKNIQYF
J: TRBJ2-4
size: -
D: -
V: TRBV28

DNA: TGTGCCAGCAGCCCTCGGACAGTGCCTGAAAATGGCTACACCTTC
CDR3: CASSPRTVPENGYTF
J: TRBJ1-2
size: -
D: -
V: TRBV4-2

DNA: TGTGCCAGCAGCCCCCCCCGTTGGATAGGTGAGCAGTTCTTC
CDR3: CASSPPRWIGEQFF
J: TRBJ2-1
size: -
D: -
V: TRBV7-2

DNA: TGTGCCAGCAGCCGAACGACAGGGCCCAATGAGCAGTTCTTC
CDR3: CASSRTTGPNEQFF
J: TRBJ2-1
size: -
D: TRBD1
V: TRBV3-1

DNA: TGTGCCAGCAGCGTCTCCGGGACAACTAACTATGGCTACACCTTC
CDR3: CASSVSGTTNYGYTF
J: TRBJ1-2
size: few
D: -
V: TRBV9

DNA: TGTGCCAGCAGTGAAGGTCGGGGTTTTAAACGGTTTTTT
CDR3: CASSEGRGFKRFF
J: TRBJ1-4
size: -
D: -
V: TRBV2

DNA: TGCAGTGCTAGAGTCTCTCCGGGACAGGGATCCATGAACACTGAAGCTTTCTTT
CDR3: CSARVSPGQGSMNTEAFF
J: TRBJ1-1
size: once
D: TRBD1
V: TRBV20-1

DNA: TGCGCCAGCAGCCTTCTCACCGCGGGGGACGAGCAGTACTTC
CDR3: CASSLLTAGDEQYF
J: TRBJ2-7
size: few
D: TRBD2
V: TRBV4-1

DNA: TGCAGTGCTCCATTCACGGGGTCCTACCAACATGAGCAGTTCTTC
CDR3: CSAPFTGSYQHEQFF
J: TRBJ2-1
size: -
D: -
V: TRBV20-1

DNA: TGCAGTGCTGCTCGGGGACAGGGTCACACTGAGCAGTACTTC
CDR3: CSAARGQGHTEQYF
J: TRBJ2-5
size: -
D: TRBD1
V: TRBV20-1